The clone carrying this T cell receptor beta chain is a singleton in its sample. Construction of the TCRbeta library involved unique molecular identifiers. MiXCR, run by TCRdb on the PCR reads, gives a single entry per CDR3 protein. The table records around 340,000 distinct CDR3 sequences, 13% of them present only once. Between the trimmed V and J ends, which lost 3 bases and 4 bases, there was a span of 9 bases. The CDR3 consists of 14 residues. CDR1 and CDR2 (germline): MDHEN, SYDVKM. This entry is derived from a study of T-cell reconstitution after alpha-beta-depleted transplantation in children. This TCR was sampled from a human donor who donated a stem cell graft to a child with Fanconi anemia. The chain couples TRBV28 to TRBJ2-2; D uncertain. The sample here was PBMCs, taken from the stem cell graft. The CDR3 is CASSFLNFTGELFF. CDR3 nucleotide sequence: TGTGCCAGCAGTTTCCTGAACTTCACCGGGGAGCTGTTTTTT.